What follows is one T cell receptor (beta chain) and its context. The data were obtained in a study of shared clonotypes between healthy human individuals. Study summary: Three CD4 naive, three CD4 memory, two CD8 naive and one CD8 memory plate were used per donor.

CDR3 size: 13 residues. V dropped 2 bases and J dropped 8 bases, with 14 bases sitting between them. Germline V lookup: CDR1 SGHNT, CDR2 YYREEE (reference sequence). Running of the assay took place at deep level. Assay used: immunoSEQ multiplex PCR; TCRdb lists only in-frame clones, some missing. Here the sample spans around 300,000 clones, 87% being singletons. V gene TRBV5-4 combines with J gene TRBJ2-7; D unclear. The sequencing sample was made of memory CD8+ T cells sorted from blood. This sample's subset: CD45RO+ cells pooled with CCR7-negative TemRA cells. The TCR was taken from a young man in good health. The CDR3 loop is CASSLRPKTKQYF. The CDR3 nucleotides read TGTGCCAGCAGCTTACGACCAAAAACCAAGCAGTACTTC.